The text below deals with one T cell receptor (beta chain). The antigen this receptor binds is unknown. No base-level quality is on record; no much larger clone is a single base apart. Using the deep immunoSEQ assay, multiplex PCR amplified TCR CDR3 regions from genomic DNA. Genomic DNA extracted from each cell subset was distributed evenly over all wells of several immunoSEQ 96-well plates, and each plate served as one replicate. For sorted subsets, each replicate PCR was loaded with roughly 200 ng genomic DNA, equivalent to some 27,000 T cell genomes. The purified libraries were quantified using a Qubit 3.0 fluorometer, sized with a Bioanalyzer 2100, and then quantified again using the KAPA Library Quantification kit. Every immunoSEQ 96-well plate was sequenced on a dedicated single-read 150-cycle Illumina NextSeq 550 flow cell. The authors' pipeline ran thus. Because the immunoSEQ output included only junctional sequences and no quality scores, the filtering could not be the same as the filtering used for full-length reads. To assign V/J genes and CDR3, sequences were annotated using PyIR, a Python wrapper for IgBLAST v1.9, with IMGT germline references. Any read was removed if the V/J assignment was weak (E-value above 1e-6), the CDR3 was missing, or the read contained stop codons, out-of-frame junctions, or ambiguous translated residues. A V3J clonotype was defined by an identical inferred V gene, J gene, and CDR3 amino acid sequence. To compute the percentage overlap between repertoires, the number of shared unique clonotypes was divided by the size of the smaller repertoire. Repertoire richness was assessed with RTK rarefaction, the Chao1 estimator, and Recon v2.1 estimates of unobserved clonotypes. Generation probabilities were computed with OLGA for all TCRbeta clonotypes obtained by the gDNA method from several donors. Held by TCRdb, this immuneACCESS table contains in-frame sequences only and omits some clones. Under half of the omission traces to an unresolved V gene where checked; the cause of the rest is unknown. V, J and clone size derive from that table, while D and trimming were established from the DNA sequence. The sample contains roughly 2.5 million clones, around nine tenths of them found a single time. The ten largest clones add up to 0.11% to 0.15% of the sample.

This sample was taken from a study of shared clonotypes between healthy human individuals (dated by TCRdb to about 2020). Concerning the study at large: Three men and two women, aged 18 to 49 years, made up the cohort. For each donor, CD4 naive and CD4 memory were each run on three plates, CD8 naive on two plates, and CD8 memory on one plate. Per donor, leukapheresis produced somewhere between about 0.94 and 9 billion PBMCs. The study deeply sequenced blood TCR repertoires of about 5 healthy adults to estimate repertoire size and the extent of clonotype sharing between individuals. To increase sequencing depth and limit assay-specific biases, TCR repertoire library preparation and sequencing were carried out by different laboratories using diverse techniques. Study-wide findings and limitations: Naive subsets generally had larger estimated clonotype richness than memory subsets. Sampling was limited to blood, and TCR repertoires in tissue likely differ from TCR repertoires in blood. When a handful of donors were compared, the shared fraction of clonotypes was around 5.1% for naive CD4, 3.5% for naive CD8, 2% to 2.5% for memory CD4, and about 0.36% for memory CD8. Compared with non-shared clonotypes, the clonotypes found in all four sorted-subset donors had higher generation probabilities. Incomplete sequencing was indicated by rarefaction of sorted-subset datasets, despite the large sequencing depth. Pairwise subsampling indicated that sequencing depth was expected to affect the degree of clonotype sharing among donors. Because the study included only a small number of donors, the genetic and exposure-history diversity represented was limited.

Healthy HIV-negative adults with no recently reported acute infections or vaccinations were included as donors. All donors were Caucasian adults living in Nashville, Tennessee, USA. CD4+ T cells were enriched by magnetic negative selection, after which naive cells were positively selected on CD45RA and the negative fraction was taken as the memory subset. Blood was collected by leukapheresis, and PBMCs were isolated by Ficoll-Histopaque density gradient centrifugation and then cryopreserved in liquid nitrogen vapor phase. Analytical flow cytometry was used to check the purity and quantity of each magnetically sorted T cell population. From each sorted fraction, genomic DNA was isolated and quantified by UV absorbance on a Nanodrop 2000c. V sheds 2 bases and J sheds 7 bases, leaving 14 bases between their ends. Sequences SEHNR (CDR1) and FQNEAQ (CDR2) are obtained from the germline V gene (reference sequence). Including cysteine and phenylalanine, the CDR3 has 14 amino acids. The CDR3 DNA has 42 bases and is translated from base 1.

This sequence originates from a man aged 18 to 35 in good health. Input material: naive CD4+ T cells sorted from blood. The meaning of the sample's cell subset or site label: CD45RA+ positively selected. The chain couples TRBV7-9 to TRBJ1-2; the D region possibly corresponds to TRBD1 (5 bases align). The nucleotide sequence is TGTGCCAGCAGCTTATCGGGGCAGGGTCGTGGCTACACCTTC. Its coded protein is CASSLSGQGRGYTF.